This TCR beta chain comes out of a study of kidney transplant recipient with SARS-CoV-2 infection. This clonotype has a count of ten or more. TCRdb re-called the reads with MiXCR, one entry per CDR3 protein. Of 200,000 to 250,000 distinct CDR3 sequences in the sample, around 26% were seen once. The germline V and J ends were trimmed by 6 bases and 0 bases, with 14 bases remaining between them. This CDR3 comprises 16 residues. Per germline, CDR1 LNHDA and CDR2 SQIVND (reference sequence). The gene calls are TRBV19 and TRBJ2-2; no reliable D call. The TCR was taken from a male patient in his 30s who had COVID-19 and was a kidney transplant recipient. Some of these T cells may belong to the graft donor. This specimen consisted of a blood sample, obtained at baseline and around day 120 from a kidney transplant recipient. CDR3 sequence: CASRVYEVANTGELFF. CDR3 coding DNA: TGTGCCAGTAGGGTCTATGAGGTCGCGAACACCGGGGAGCTGTTTTTT. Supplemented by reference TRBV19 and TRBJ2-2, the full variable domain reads DGGITQSPKYLFRKEGQNVTLSCEQNLNHDAMYWYRQDPGQGLRLIYYSQIVNDFQKGDIAEGYSVSREKKESFPLTVTSAQKNPTAFYLCASRVYEVANTGELFFGEGSRLTVL.